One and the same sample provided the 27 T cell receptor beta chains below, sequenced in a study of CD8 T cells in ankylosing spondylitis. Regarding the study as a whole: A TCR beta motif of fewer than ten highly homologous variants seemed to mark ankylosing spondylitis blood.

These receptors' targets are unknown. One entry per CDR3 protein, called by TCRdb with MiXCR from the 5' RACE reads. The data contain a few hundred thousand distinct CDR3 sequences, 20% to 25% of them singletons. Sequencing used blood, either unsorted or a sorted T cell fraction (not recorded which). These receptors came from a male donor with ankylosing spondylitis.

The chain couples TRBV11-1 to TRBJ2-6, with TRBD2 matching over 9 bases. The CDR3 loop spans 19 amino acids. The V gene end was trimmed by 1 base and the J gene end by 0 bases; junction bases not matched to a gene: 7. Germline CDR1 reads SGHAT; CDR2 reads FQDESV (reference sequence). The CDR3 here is CASSLGLAGRVSGANVLTF. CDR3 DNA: TGTGCCAGCAGCTTAGGCCTAGCGGGAAGGGTCTCTGGGGCCAACGTCCTGACTTTC.

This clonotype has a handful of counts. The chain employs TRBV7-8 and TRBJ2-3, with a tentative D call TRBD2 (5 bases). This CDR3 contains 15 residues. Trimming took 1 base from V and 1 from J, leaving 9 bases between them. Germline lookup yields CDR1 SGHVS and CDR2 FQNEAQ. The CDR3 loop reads CASSLGGYGTDTQYF. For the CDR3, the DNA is TGTGCCAGCAGCTTAGGCGGGTACGGCACAGATACGCAGTATTTT.

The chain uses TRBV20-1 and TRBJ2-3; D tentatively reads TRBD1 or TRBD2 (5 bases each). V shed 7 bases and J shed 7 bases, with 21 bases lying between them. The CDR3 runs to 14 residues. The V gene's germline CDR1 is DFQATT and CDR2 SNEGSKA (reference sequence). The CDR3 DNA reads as TGCAGTGTGCACCGGGACCGACTTATCCATACGCAGTATTTT. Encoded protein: CSVHRDRLIHTQYF.

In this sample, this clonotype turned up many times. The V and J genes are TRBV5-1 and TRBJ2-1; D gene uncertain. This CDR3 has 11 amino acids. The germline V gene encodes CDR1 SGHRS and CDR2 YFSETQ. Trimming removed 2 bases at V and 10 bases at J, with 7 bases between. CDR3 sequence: CASSFRWEQFF. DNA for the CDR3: TGCGCCAGCAGCTTTCGGTGGGAGCAGTTCTTC. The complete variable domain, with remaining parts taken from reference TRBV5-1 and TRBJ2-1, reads KAGVTQTPRYLIKTRGQQVTLSCSPISGHRSVSWYQQTPGQGLQFLFEYFSETQRNKGNFPGRFSGRQFSNSRSEMNVSTLELGDSALYLCASSFRWEQFFGPGTRLTVL.

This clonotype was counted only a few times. The CDR3: CASTSGRSNNEQFF. The CDR3 region has the DNA TGCGCCAGCACCAGCGGGAGGTCTAACAATGAGCAGTTCTTC. The rearrangement links TRBV10-2 to TRBJ2-1, with 9 bases fitting TRBD2. V dropped 7 bases and J dropped 5; count of bases not matched to a gene: 6. This CDR3 contains 14 residues. Germline CDR1 is WSHSY and CDR2 is SAAADI.

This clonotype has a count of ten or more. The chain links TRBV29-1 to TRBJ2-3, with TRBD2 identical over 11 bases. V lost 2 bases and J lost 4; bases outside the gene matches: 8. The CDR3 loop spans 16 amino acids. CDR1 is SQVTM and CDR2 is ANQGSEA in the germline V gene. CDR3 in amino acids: CSVEPAASGGPDTQYF. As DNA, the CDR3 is TGCAGCGTTGAACCGGCGGCTAGCGGGGGGCCAGATACGCAGTATTTT.

The CDR3 DNA follows: TGTGCCAGCAGTTTAGGCCTATTTGGGAGCCAAGAGACCCAGTACTTC. This translates into CASSLGLFGSQETQYF. The V call is TRBV28, the J call TRBJ2-5; D might be TRBD2 (5 bases). Trimming stripped 2 bases from V and 1 base from J, with 14 bases between. The CDR3 runs 16 residues. Germline V gene sequence: CDR1 MDHEN, CDR2 SYDVKM.

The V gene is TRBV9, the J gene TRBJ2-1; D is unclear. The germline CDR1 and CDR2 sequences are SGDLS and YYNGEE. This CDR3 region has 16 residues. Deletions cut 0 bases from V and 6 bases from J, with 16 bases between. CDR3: CASSVALGEVLNEQFF. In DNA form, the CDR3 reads TGTGCCAGCAGCGTAGCTTTGGGCGAGGTCCTCAATGAGCAGTTCTTC.

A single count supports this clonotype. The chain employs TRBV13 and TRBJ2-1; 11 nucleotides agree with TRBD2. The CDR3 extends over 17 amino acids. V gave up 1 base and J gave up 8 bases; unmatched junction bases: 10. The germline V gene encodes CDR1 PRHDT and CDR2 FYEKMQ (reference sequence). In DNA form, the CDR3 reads TGTGCCAGCAGCTTAGACAGGGGACTAGCGGCGAGGGATGAGCAGTTCTTC. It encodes CASSLDRGLAARDEQFF.

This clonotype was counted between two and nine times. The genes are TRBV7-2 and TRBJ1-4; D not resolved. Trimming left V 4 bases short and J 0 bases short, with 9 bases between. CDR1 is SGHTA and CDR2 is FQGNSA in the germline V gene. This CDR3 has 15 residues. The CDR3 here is CASSSTVATNEKLFF. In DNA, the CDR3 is TGTGCCAGCAGCTCCACAGTTGCAACTAATGAAAAACTGTTTTTT.

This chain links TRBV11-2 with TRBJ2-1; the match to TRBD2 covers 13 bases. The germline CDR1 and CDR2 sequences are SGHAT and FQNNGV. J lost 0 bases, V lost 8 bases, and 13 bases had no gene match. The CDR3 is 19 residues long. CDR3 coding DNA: TGTGCCAGCGGGGGGGAAAGACTAGCGGGAGGTAGCTCCTACAATGAGCAGTTCTTC. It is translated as CASGGERLAGGSSYNEQFF.

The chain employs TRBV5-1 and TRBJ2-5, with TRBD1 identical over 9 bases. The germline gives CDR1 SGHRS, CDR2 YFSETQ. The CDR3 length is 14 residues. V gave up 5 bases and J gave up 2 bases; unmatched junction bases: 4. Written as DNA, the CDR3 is TGCGCCAGCAGAGATGGACAGGGGCAAGAGACCCAGTACTTC. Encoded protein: CASRDGQGQETQYF.

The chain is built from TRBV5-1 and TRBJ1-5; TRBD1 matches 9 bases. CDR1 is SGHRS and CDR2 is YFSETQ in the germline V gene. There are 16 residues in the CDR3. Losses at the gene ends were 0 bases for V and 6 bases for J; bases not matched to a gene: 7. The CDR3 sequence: CASSLVPQGAGQPQHF. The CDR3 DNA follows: TGCGCCAGCAGCTTGGTGCCACAGGGGGCGGGTCAGCCCCAGCATTTT.

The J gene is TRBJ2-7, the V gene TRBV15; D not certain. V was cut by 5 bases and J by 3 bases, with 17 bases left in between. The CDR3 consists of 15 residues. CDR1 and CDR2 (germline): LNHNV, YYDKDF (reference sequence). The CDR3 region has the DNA TGTGCCACCAGCCGCCGGTTCAAAACGTTCTACGAGCAGTACTTC. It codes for CATSRRFKTFYEQYF.

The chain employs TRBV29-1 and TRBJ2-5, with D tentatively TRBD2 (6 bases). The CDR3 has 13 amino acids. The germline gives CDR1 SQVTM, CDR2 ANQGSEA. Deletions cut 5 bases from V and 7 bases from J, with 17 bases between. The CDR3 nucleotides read TGCAGCGTTTCCCCGGGGGTCCGGTGGACCCAGTACTTC. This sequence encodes CSVSPGVRWTQYF.

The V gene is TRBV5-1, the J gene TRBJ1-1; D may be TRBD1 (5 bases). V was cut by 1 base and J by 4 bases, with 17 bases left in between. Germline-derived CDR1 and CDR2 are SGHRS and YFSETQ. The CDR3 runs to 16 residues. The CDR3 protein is CASSLSPGREGTEAFF. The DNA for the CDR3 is TGCGCCAGCAGCTTGTCCCCGGGCAGGGAGGGCACTGAAGCTTTCTTT.

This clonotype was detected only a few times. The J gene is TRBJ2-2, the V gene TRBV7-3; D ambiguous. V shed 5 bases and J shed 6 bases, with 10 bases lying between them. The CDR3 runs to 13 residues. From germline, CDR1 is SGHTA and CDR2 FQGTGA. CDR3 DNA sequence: TGTGCCAGCAGCCCACAGAGGTCCGGGGAGCTGTTTTTT. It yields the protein CASSPQRSGELFF.

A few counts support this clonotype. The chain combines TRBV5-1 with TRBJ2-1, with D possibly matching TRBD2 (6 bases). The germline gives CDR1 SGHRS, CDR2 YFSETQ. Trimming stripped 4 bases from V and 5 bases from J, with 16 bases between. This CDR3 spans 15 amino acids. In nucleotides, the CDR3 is TGCGCCAGCAGCGCAACCGGGAGTGTGAACAATGAGCAGTTCTTC. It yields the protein CASSATGSVNNEQFF.

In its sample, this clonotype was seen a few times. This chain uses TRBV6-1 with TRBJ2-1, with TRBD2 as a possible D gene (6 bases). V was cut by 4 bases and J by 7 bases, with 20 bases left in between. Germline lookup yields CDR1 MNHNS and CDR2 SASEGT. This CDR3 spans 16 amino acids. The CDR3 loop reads CASSAILAPEKNEQFF. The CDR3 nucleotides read TGTGCCAGCAGTGCGATCCTAGCGCCAGAAAAGAATGAGCAGTTCTTC.

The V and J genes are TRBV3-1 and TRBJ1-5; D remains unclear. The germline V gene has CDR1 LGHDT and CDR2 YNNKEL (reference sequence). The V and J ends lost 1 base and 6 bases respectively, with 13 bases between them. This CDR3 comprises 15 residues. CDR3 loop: CASSQGADPRQPQHF. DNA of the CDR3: TGTGCCAGCAGCCAAGGAGCAGATCCCCGTCAGCCCCAGCATTTT.

The CDR3 DNA reads TGTGCCAGCAGCTTAGGGCGGACCAATGAGCAGTTCTTC. Its protein product is CASSLGRTNEQFF. The chain carries TRBV7-2 and TRBJ2-1; D not certain. There are 13 residues in the CDR3. Germline lookup yields CDR1 SGHTA and CDR2 FQGNSA. The V end was cut by 1 base, the J end by 6 bases, with 7 bases between.

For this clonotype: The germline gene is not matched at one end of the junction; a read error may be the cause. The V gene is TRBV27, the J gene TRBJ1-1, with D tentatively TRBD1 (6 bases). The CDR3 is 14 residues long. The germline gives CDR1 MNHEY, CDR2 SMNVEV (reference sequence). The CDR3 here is CASRRGGGNPEAFF. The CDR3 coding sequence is TGTGCCAGCAGGCGAGGGGGAGGGAACCCTGAAGCTTTCTTT.

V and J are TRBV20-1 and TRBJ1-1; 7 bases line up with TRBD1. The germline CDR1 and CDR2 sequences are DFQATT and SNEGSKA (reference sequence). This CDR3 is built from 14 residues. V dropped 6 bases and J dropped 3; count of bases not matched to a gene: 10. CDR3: CSAHLDRWDTEAFF. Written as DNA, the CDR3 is TGCAGTGCCCACCTGGACAGGTGGGACACTGAAGCTTTCTTT.

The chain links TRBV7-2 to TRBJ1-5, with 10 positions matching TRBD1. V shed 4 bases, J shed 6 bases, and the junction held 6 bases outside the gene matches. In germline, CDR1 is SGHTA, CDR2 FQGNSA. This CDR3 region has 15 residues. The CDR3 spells CASSSQGQGSQPQHF. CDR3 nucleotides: TGTGCCAGCAGCTCCCAGGGACAGGGGAGTCAGCCCCAGCATTTT. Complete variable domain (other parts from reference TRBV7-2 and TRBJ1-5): GAGVSQSPSNKVTEKGKDVELRCDPISGHTALYWYRQSLGQGLEFLIYFQGNSAPDKSGLPSDRFSAERTGGSVSTLTIQRTQQEDSAVYLCASSSQGQGSQPQHFGDGTRLSIL.

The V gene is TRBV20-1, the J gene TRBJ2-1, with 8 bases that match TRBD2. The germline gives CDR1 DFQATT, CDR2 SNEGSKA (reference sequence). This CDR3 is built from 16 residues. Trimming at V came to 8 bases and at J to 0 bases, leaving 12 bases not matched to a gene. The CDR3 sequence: CSLTSGGMVSYNEQFF. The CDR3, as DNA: TGCAGTCTAACTAGCGGAGGTATGGTCTCCTACAATGAGCAGTTCTTC.

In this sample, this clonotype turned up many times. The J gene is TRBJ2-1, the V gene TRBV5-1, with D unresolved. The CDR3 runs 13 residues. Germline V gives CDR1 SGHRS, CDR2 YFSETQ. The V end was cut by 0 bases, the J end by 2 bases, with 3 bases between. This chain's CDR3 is CASSLVAYNEQFF. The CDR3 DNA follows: TGCGCCAGCAGCTTGGTGGCCTACAATGAGCAGTTCTTC.

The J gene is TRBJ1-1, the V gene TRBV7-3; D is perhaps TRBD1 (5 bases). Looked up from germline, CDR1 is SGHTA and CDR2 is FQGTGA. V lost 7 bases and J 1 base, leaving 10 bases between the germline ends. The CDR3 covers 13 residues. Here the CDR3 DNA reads TGTGCCAGCAAGGAGGGGCCGAACACTGAAGCTTTCTTT. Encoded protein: CASKEGPNTEAFF.